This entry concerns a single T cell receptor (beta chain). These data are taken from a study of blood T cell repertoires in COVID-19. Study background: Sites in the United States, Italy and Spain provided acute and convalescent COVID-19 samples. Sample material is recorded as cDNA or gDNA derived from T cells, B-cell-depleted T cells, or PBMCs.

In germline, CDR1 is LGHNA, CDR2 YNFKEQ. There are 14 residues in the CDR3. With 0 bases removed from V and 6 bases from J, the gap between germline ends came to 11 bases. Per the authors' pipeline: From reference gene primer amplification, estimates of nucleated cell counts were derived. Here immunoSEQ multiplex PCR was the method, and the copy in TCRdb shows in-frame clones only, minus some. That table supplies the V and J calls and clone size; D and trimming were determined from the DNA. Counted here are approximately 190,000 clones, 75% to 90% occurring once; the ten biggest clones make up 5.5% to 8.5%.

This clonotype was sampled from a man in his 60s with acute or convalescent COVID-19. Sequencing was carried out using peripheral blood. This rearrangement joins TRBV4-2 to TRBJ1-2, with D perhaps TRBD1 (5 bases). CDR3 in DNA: TGTGCCAGCAGCCAAGAATCAACAGGAGATGGCTACACCTTC. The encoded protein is CASSQESTGDGYTF.